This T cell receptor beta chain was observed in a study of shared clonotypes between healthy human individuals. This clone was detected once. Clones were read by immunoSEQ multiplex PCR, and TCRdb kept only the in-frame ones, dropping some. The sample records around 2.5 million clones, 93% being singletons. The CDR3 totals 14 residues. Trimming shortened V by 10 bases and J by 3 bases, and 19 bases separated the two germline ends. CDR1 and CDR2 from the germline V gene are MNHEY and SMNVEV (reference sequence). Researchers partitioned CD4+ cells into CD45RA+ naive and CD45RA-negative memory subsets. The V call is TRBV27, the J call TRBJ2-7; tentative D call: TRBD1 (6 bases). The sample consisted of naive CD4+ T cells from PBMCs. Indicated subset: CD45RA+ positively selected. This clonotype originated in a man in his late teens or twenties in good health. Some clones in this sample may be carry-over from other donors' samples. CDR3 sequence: CAIATEGRGYEQYF. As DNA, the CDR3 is TGTGCCATCGCAACCGAGGGCAGGGGCTACGAGCAGTACTTC.